Listed here are 19 T cell receptor beta chains from one sample, sequenced in a study of regulatory T cells in long-lasting Graves disease (dated by TCRdb to the early 2020s). Libraries were made using multiplex PCR. The sample was run on an Illumina HiSeq 4000. To build TCR beta libraries, CDR3 regions were amplified by Arm-PCR using iRepertoire HTBI primers. In-frame beta chains were kept once TCRdb had trimmed the public reads at Q25 with fastp and called clones with MiXCR. Here each entry gathers all rows of one CDR3 protein and keeps the most common genes and DNA. Here the sample has approximately 290,000 distinct CDR3 sequences; around 21% occur a single time. In total, the top ten clones hold 45% to 70% of the sample. Read against the paper, the sample's time point label means: persistent/refractory GD, antithyroid drugs over 5 years with positive TRAb. RNA was extracted from PBMCs in TRIzol for both TCR sequencing and RNA sequencing.

Sequencing used peripheral blood mononuclear cells (PBMCs), obtained when the disease was refractory, from a patient treated with antithyroid drugs. The receptors here all came from a female donor with Graves disease.

This clonotype came up a few times. V usage is TRBV3-1 and J usage is TRBJ2-7, with D uncertain. V lost 4 bases and J lost 5, with 12 bases in between. The V gene's germline CDR1 is LGHDT and CDR2 YNNKEL (reference sequence). The CDR3 has 13 residues. In DNA form, the CDR3 reads TGTGCCAGCAGCCCCCTCGGGCGTAACGAGCAGTACTTC. Translating gives CASSPLGRNEQYF.

The chain has TRBV30 and TRBJ2-7; 11 bases are a match to TRBD1. The CDR3 consists of 13 residues. Looked up from germline, CDR1 is GTSNPN and CDR2 is SVGIG (reference sequence). Unmatched junction bases numbered 2, after V lost 3 bases and J lost 4 bases. This CDR3 reads CAWRDRGPYEQYF. CDR3 nucleotide sequence: TGTGCCTGGAGGGACAGGGGGCCTTACGAGCAGTACTTC. The full variable domain, its missing parts supplied by reference TRBV30 and TRBJ2-7, is SQTIHQWPATLVQPVGSPLSLECTVEGTSNPNLYWYRQAAGRGLQLLFYSVGIGQISSEVPQNLSASRPQDRQFILSSKKLLLSDSGFYLCAWRDRGPYEQYFGPGTRLTVT.

This chain's CDR3 is CASSSQGVQGTDTQYF. CDR3 coding DNA: TGTGCCAGCAGCTCCCAGGGAGTGCAGGGTACAGATACGCAGTATTTT. The chain recombines TRBV7-2 with TRBJ2-3, with D perhaps being TRBD1 or TRBD2 (5 bases each). The CDR3 extends over 16 amino acids. In germline, CDR1 is SGHTA, CDR2 FQGNSA. V was shortened by 4 bases and J by 3 bases, with 17 bases between the two germline ends.

This clonotype was observed a few times. The V gene is TRBV20-1, the J gene TRBJ2-7; D possibly corresponds to TRBD1 (6 bases). Germline V lookup: CDR1 DFQATT, CDR2 SNEGSKA (reference sequence). V was shortened by 5 bases and J by 3 bases, with 14 bases between the two germline ends. This CDR3 comprises 13 residues. CDR3 region: CSAHPGDRYEQYF. The CDR3 DNA follows: TGCAGTGCTCATCCAGGGGACCGCTACGAGCAGTACTTC.

A few counts support this clonotype. The rearrangement links TRBV5-1 to TRBJ1-5, with 7 bases that match TRBD1. From germline, CDR1 is SGHRS and CDR2 YFSETQ. The CDR3 loop spans 19 amino acids. V lost 0 bases, J lost 6 bases, and 18 bases stayed unmatched. The CDR3 loop is CASSLGRDSSPDGAQPQHF. For the CDR3, the DNA is TGCGCCAGCAGCTTGGGCCGGGACAGCTCCCCCGATGGGGCTCAGCCCCAGCATTTT. Full variable domain (rest looked up from reference TRBV5-1 and TRBJ1-5): KAGVTQTPRYLIKTRGQQVTLSCSPISGHRSVSWYQQTPGQGLQFLFEYFSETQRNKGNFPGRFSGRQFSNSRSEMNVSTLELGDSALYLCASSLGRDSSPDGAQPQHFGDGTRLSIL.

In regard to this clonotype: One base away lies a much larger clone, so this may be a sequencing read error. The J gene is TRBJ2-1, the V gene TRBV2, with 7 positions matching TRBD2. The CDR3 sequence is 14 residues long. J lost 7 bases, V lost 6 bases, and 9 bases had no gene match. The V gene's germline CDR1 is SNHLY and CDR2 FYNNEI. In nucleotides, the CDR3 is TGTGCCAGCAGAGGGGCTAGCGGACGAAATGAGCAGTTCTTC. Translation: CASRGASGRNEQFF. Combining the CDR3 with reference TRBV2 and TRBJ2-1 gives the whole variable domain EPEVTQTPSHQVTQMGQEVILRCVPISNHLYFYWYRQILGQKVEFLVSFYNNEISEKSEIFDDQFSVERPDGSNFTLKIRSTKLEDSAMYFCASRGASGRNEQFFGPGTRLTVL.

This clonotype was found a few times. The chain is built from TRBV7-9 and TRBJ2-6, with TRBD2 identical over 8 bases. Per germline, CDR1 SEHNR and CDR2 FQNEAQ (reference sequence). V was clipped by 5 bases and J by 4 bases; unmatched bases: 13. The CDR3 consists of 18 residues. The CDR3 loop reads CASSPSGTRRLGANVLTF. CDR3 DNA: TGTGCCAGCAGCCCCTCCGGGACTAGACGTCTCGGGGCCAACGTCCTGACTTTC.

There are a few counts of this clonotype. The chain couples TRBV27 to TRBJ1-5; D uncertain. CDR1 is MNHEY and CDR2 is SMNVEV in the germline V gene (reference sequence). This CDR3 has 13 residues. Trimming cost V 2 bases and J 4 bases, with 6 bases left between them. CDR3 loop: CASSLKSNQPQHF. The CDR3 nucleotides are TGTGCCAGCAGTTTAAAATCGAATCAGCCCCAGCATTTT.

This clonotype was recorded at least ten times. This chain joins TRBV7-9 and TRBJ2-5; D is ambiguous. V was shortened by 1 base and J by 2 bases, with 8 bases between the two germline ends. Germline V gene sequence: CDR1 SEHNR, CDR2 FQNEAQ (reference sequence). The CDR3 contains 14 residues. The CDR3 DNA sequence: TGTGCCAGCAGCTTAGACCACAGTCAAGAGACCCAGTACTTC. Protein sequence: CASSLDHSQETQYF.

This clonotype was detected many times. This sequence joins TRBV29-1 and TRBJ1-1; D uncertain. The CDR3 spans 13 residues. CDR1 and CDR2 from the germline V gene are SQVTM and ANQGSEA. V lost 3 bases and J 1 base, leaving 9 bases between the germline ends. In nucleotides, the CDR3 is TGCAGCGTTGAGGACCCAAAGAACACTGAAGCTTTCTTT. It specifies CSVEDPKNTEAFF.

The gene calls are TRBV29-1 and TRBJ2-7; TRBD2 agrees at 11 bases. The CDR3 has 15 amino acids. J lost 2 bases, V lost 1 base, and 4 bases had no gene match. The germline V gene encodes CDR1 SQVTM and CDR2 ANQGSEA. The CDR3 sequence is CSVEGIAGGTYEQYF. As DNA, the CDR3 is TGCAGCGTTGAAGGAATAGCGGGAGGGACCTACGAGCAGTACTTC.

This clonotype was recorded a few times. The chain carries TRBV20-1 and TRBJ1-5; 11 bases map to TRBD1. This CDR3 is 13 amino acids long. Germline V gene sequence: CDR1 DFQATT, CDR2 SNEGSKA (reference sequence). CDR3 loop: CSGKGQGVQPQHF. The CDR3 DNA is TGCAGCGGGAAGGGACAGGGGGTTCAGCCCCAGCATTTT.

The chain links TRBV11-3 to TRBJ2-2; the D is unclear. Germline values: CDR1 SGHNT, CDR2 YENEEA. The V and J ends lost 6 bases and 4 bases respectively, with 15 bases between them. The length of the CDR3 is 15 residues. The CDR3 nucleotides read TGTGCCAGCAGTCCCTTGGGTTCGCCCACCGGGGAGCTGTTTTTT. This translates into CASSPLGSPTGELFF. The full variable domain, completed using reference TRBV11-3 and TRBJ2-2, is EAGVVQSPRYKIIEKKQPVAFWCNPISGHNTLYWYLQNLGQGPELLIRYENEEAVDDSQLPKDRFSAERLKGVDSTLKIQPAELGDSAVYLCASSPLGSPTGELFFGEGSRLTVL.

This clonotype was detected only a few times. The rearrangement links TRBV7-2 to TRBJ2-1, with 12 bases matching TRBD2. Unmatched junction bases numbered 0, after V lost 1 base and J lost 2 bases. Per germline, CDR1 SGHTA and CDR2 FQGNSA. CDR3 length: 16 amino acids. CDR3: CASSLGTSGTYNEQFF. In nucleotides, the CDR3 is TGTGCCAGCAGCTTAGGGACTAGCGGGACCTACAATGAGCAGTTCTTC. Combining the CDR3 with reference TRBV7-2 and TRBJ2-1 gives the whole variable domain GAGVSQSPSNKVTEKGKDVELRCDPISGHTALYWYRQSLGQGLEFLIYFQGNSAPDKSGLPSDRFSAERTGGSVSTLTIQRTQQEDSAVYLCASSLGTSGTYNEQFFGPGTRLTVL.

A few counts support this clonotype. The chain is built from TRBV28 and TRBJ2-1; no clear D gene. The ends were cut back, 5 bases at V and 0 bases at J, with 14 bases in the middle. CDR1 is MDHEN, CDR2 SYDVKM, per germline. There are 16 residues in the CDR3. CDR3: CASSPARGPSYNEQFF. The CDR3 region has the DNA TGTGCCAGCAGTCCCGCCAGAGGACCCTCCTACAATGAGCAGTTCTTC.

V and J are TRBV28 and TRBJ2-7; D not certain. The germline gives CDR1 MDHEN, CDR2 SYDVKM. The CDR3 is made up of 12 amino acids. V lost 6 bases to trimming and J lost 5 bases, with 11 bases between them. In DNA, the CDR3 is TGTGCCAGCAGCTTAGAGGTCGACGAGCAGTACTTC. Protein sequence: CASSLEVDEQYF.

On this clonotype itself: One end of the junction does not line up with germline, which may come from a read error. The V gene is TRBV9, the J gene TRBJ2-2; TRBD2 matches at 11 bases. CDR3 length equals 16 residues. Germline values: CDR1 SGDLS, CDR2 YYNGEE. Here the CDR3 reads CASSLAGTSGVGELFF. The CDR3 region has the DNA TGCGCCAGCAGCCTTGCCGGGACTAGCGGCGTCGGGGAGCTGTTTTTT. Using reference TRBV9 and TRBJ2-2 for the parts outside the CDR3, the full variable domain is DSGVTQTPKHLITATGQRVTLRCSPRSGDLSVYWYQQSLDQGLQFLIQYYNGEERAKGNILERFSAQQFPDLHSELNLSSLELGDSALYFCASSLAGTSGVGELFFGEGSRLTVL.

The sample holds many counts of this clonotype. The chain couples TRBV19 to TRBJ1-4, with a tentative D call TRBD1 (5 bases). V was clipped by 5 bases and J by 7 bases, with 17 bases between them. The V gene's germline CDR1 is LNHDA and CDR2 SQIVND (reference sequence). The length of the CDR3 is 15 residues. The CDR3 region has the DNA TGTGCCAGTAGTCCTTCCGGGACCGGAGGTGAAAAACTGTTTTTT. Encoded protein: CASSPSGTGGEKLFF.

This chain uses TRBV7-2 with TRBJ1-4; D perhaps matches TRBD1 (6 bases). There are 14 residues in the CDR3. Germline V gene data show CDR1 as SGHTA and CDR2 as FQGNSA. Trimming shortened V by 5 bases and J by 8 bases, and 15 bases separated the two germline ends. CDR3 bases: TGTGCCAGCAGCCCACAGGGAGGGGAGGAAAAACTGTTTTTT. Translation: CASSPQGGEEKLFF.